This record covers a single T cell receptor beta chain. Living in 24 US areas, the participants were between roughly 18 and 89 years of age. Cohort allocation depended upon clinical history that participants reported. This entry is derived from a study of blood T cell repertoires in COVID-19. At the level of the study: T cells, B-cell-depleted T cells, or PBMCs provided the cDNA or gDNA that served as material.

Original analysis: The authors estimated nucleated cell counts from reference gene primer amplification. Data came from immunoSEQ multiplex PCR; TCRdb stores just in-frame clones and leaves some out. The V and J calls and the clone size are those of that table, but D and trimming were determined from the DNA. The sample contains 200,000 to 250,000 clones, roughly nine tenths of which appear only once. Looked up from germline, CDR1 is SGDLS and CDR2 is YYNGEE. Between the trimmed V and J ends, which lost 0 bases and 7 bases, there was a span of 14 bases. The CDR3 has 15 residues. This TCR came from a man aged 25 to 45 who had recovered from COVID-19. The sample comprised PBMCs or T cells enriched from blood (not recorded which). J is TRBJ2-1 and V is TRBV9; D may be TRBD2 (5 bases). CDR3 protein: CASSVGGRRDNEQFF. The CDR3 bases are TGTGCCAGCAGCGTAGGCGGGCGTCGAGATAATGAGCAGTTCTTC.